A single sample is the source of the 13 T cell receptor beta chains below, sequenced in a study of Ad26.COV2.S vaccination and SARS-CoV-2 variants. Measured with immunoSEQ multiplex PCR; TCRdb has only the in-frame clones, and not every one. The data hold a few hundred thousand clones, with over 75% observed a single time. Treatment noted: approximately 18 received Ad26.COV2.S at low or high dose, single or two shots; about 5 received placebo; per-sample allocation not given. Vaccine and placebo recipients were sampled on day 63 after the first injection. The sequences come from peripheral blood, collected in a trial of Ad26.COV2.S vaccine versus placebo. These receptors came from a person between 18 and 65 years old who received the Ad26.COV2.S COVID-19 vaccine or a placebo.

The chain employs TRBV7-2 and TRBJ2-7; tentative D call: TRBD1 (5 bases). V lost 5 bases and J 2 bases, leaving 10 bases between the germline ends. This CDR3 region has 13 residues. Germline loops: CDR1 SGHTA, CDR2 FQGNSA. In DNA, the CDR3 is TGTGCCAGCAGCCGAGACAGTACCTACGAGCAGTACTTC. Its translation: CASSRDSTYEQYF.

This clone was found once. The chain couples TRBV6-2 or TRBV6-3 to TRBJ1-5; D is unresolved. CDR1 and CDR2 from the germline V gene are MNHEY and SVGEGT. CDR3 length: 14 amino acids. V gave up 2 bases and J gave up 7 bases, with 12 bases separating them. The CDR3 is CASSYTVTWQPQHF. The CDR3 nucleotides read TGTGCCAGCAGTTACACGGTGACATGGCAGCCCCAGCATTTT.

The chain carries TRBV11-2 and TRBJ2-1; D gene unclear. V was trimmed by 1 base and J by 0 bases, leaving 13 bases between them. The CDR3 is 17 amino acids. Looked up from germline, CDR1 is SGHAT and CDR2 is FQNNGV. The CDR3 DNA reads as TGTGCCAGCAGCTTAGGCGCACAGCTGAGCTCCTACAATGAGCAGTTCTTC. Protein: CASSLGAQLSSYNEQFF.

This clone was seen a handful of times. The chain is built from TRBV7-9 and TRBJ1-1; a weak D match, TRBD1 (5 bases). The CDR3 sequence is 17 residues long. Trimming removed 1 base from V and 4 bases from J, with 19 bases in between. Germline V gives CDR1 SEHNR, CDR2 FQNEAQ (reference sequence). The CDR3 bases are TGTGCCAGCAGCTTAGGTCCATCCAGAAGGGGAAGCACTGAAGCTTTCTTT. This translates into CASSLGPSRRGSTEAFF.

A single count supports this clone. This rearrangement joins TRBV28 to TRBJ2-2, with D unclear. Germline assignment: CDR1 MDHEN and CDR2 SYDVKM. This CDR3 is 13 amino acids long. Trimming removed 3 bases from V and 3 bases from J, with 5 bases in between. CDR3 DNA sequence: TGTGCCAGCAGTTTGCGGTACACCGGGGAGCTGTTTTTT. Amino acid sequence: CASSLRYTGELFF.

The gene calls are TRBV28 and TRBJ2-1; TRBD1 might be the D (6 bases). V was trimmed by 5 bases and J by 0 bases, leaving 11 bases between them. The CDR3 loop spans 15 amino acids. Germline lookup yields CDR1 MDHEN and CDR2 SYDVKM. The CDR3 loop is CASSEGQSSYNEQFF. The CDR3 DNA reads TGTGCCAGCAGTGAAGGACAGAGCTCCTACAATGAGCAGTTCTTC.

CDR3 bases: TGTGCCAGCAGCCCCTCGGTTAGCTCCTATAATTCACCCCTCCACTTT. This encodes CASSPSVSSYNSPLHF. The genes are TRBV11-2 and TRBJ1-6; D remains ambiguous. This CDR3 is built from 16 residues. The V gene lost 5 bases and the J gene lost 0 bases, with 11 bases spanning the gap. CDR1 SGHAT and CDR2 FQNNGV come from the germline V gene.

This clone was detected only once. The chain employs TRBV7-9 and TRBJ1-2, with D perhaps matching TRBD1 (6 bases). V was shortened by 4 bases and J by 10 bases, with 10 bases between the two germline ends. This CDR3 spans 11 amino acids. Looked up from germline, CDR1 is SEHNR and CDR2 is FQNEAQ (reference sequence). CDR3 sequence (DNA): TGTGCCAGCAGCTGGGGGCAGATCTACACCTTC. This codes for CASSWGQIYTF.

The chain is built from TRBV5-1 and TRBJ1-2; 7 bases map to TRBD1. The CDR3 has 13 residues. Looked up from germline, CDR1 is SGHRS and CDR2 is YFSETQ. The V gene end was trimmed by 0 bases and the J gene end by 4 bases; junction bases not matched to a gene: 0. The chain's CDR3 is CASSLGDSYGYTF. CDR3 DNA sequence: TGCGCCAGCAGCTTGGGGGACAGCTATGGCTACACCTTC.

The rearrangement uses TRBV6-5 and TRBJ2-3; TRBD2 agrees at 7 bases. Germline CDR1 reads MNHEY; CDR2 reads SVGAGI. This CDR3 is built from 16 residues. The junction had 7 bases not matched to a gene; V was cut back by 0 bases and J by 4 bases. The CDR3 DNA follows: TGTGCCAGCAGTTACTCCCCGGGGGGTAGCTCAGATACGCAGTATTTT. Amino acid sequence: CASSYSPGGSSDTQYF.

This clone was recorded once. J is TRBJ2-1 and V is TRBV7-3, with 7 bases identical to TRBD1. With 5 bases clipped from V and 7 bases from J, the junction kept 11 bases outside the gene matches. This CDR3 spans 15 amino acids. Germline V lookup: CDR1 SGHTA, CDR2 FQGTGA. The DNA for the CDR3 is TGTGCCAGCAGCCCGAACAGGGGTGGTGGAAATGAGCAGTTCTTC. Amino acids: CASSPNRGGGNEQFF. The whole variable domain, remainder taken from reference TRBV7-3 and TRBJ2-1, is GAGVSQTPSNKVTEKGKYVELRCDPISGHTALYWYRQSLGQGPEFLIYFQGTGAADDSGLPNDRFFAVRPEGSVSTLKIQRTERGDSAVYLCASSPNRGGGNEQFFGPGTRLTVL.

This clone was recorded a few times. This chain uses TRBV10-1 with TRBJ1-6; unclear D gene. Trimming removed 0 bases from V and 8 bases from J, with 8 bases in between. The CDR3 extends over 14 amino acids. Germline CDR1 WNHNN, CDR2 SYGVQD (reference sequence). CDR3 loop: CASSESTPDSPLHF. As DNA, the CDR3 is TGCGCCAGCAGTGAGTCTACACCCGATTCACCCCTCCACTTT.

This rearrangement joins TRBV29-1 to TRBJ2-7, with D uncertain. CDR1 is SQVTM, CDR2 ANQGSEA, per germline. The CDR3 loop spans 13 amino acids. V was cut by 5 bases and J by 1 base, with 12 bases left in between. The CDR3 loop reads CSVLSTVSYEQYF. The CDR3 region has the DNA TGCAGCGTTTTGTCGACGGTGTCCTACGAGCAGTACTTC.